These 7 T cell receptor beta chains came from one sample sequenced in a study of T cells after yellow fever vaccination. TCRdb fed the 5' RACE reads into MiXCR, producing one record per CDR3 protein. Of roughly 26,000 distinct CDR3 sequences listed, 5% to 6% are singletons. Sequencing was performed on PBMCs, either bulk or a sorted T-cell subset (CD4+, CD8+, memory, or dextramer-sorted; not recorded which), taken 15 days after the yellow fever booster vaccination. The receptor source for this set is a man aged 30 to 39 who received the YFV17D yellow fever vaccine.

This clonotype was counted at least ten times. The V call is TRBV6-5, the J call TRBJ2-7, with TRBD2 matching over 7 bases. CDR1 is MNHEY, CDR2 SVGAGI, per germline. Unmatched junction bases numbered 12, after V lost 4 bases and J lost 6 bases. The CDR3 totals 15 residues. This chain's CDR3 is CASSSLAGVVGEQYF. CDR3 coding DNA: TGTGCCAGCAGTTCTCTGGCGGGAGTGGTAGGCGAGCAGTACTTC.

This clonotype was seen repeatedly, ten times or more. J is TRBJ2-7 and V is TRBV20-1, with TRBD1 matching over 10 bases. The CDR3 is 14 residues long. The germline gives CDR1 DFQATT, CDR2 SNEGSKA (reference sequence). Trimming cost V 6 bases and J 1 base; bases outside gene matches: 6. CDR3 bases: TGCAGTGCGGCCGGGACAGGGGAGTCCTACGAGCAGTACTTC. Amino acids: CSAAGTGESYEQYF.

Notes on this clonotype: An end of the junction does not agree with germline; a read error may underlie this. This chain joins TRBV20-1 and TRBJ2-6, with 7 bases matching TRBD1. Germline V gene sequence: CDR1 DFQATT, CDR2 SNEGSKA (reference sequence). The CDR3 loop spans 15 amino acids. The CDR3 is CCARIGGNGANVLTF. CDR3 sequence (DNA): TGCTGTGCTAGGATAGGGGGCAATGGGGCCAACGTCCTGACTTTC.

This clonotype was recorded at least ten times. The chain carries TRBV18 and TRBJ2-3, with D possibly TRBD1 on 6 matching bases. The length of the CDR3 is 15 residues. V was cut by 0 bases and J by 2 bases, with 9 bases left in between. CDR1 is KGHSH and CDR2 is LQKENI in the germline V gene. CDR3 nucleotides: TGTGCCAGCTCACCACCGGCAGGGGTCACAGATACGCAGTATTTT. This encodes CASSPPAGVTDTQYF.

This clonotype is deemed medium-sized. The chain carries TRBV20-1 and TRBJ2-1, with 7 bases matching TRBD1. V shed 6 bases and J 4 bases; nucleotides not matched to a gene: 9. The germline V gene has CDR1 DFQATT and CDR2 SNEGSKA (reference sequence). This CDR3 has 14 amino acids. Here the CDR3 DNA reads TGCAGTGCCAAGGCAGGGGGTACTTACAATGAGCAGTTCTTC. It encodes CSAKAGGTYNEQFF.

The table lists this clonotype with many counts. The CDR3 DNA follows: TGTGCCAGCAGTGGCGCTCCCCCTAACTATGGCTACACCTTC. It codes for CASSGAPPNYGYTF. V and J are TRBV25-1 and TRBJ1-2; D call uncertain. CDR3 length equals 14 residues. Germline V lookup: CDR1 MGHDK, CDR2 SYGVNS. Trimming left V 4 bases short and J 0 bases short, with 9 bases between.

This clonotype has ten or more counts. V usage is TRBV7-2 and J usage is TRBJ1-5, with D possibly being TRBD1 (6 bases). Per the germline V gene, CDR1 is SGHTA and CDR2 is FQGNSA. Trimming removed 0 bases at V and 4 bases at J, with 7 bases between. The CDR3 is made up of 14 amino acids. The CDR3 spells CASSLAGQNQPQHF. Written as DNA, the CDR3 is TGTGCCAGCAGCTTAGCTGGACAGAATCAGCCCCAGCATTTT.